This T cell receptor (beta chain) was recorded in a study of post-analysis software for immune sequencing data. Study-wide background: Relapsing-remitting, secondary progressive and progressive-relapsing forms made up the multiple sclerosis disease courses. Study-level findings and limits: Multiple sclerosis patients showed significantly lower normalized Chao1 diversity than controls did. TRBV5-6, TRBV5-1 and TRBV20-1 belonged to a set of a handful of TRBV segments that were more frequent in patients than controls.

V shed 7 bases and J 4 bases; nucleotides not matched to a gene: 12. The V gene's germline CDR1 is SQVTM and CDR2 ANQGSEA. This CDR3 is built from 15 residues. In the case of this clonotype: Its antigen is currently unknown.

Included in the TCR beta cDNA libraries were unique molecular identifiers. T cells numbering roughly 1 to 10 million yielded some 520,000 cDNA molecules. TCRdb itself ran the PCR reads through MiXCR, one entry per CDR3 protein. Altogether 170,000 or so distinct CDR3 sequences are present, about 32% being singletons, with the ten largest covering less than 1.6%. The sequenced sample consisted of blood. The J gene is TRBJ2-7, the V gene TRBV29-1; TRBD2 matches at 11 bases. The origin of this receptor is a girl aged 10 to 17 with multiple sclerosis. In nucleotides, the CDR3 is TGCAGCGCCGATACAGGACTAGCGGGTCGTTACGAGCAGTACTTC. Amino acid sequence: CSADTGLAGRYEQYF.